These 10 T cell receptor beta chains were all obtained from the same sample, sequenced in a study of blood T cell repertoires in COVID-19. Clones were read by immunoSEQ multiplex PCR, and TCRdb kept only the in-frame ones, dropping some. This sample carries around 30,000 clones, about 89% of them seen once, and the ten largest clones take roughly 5.3%. The material sequenced was peripheral blood. All receptors come from a human donor in a cohort sampled during active COVID-19.

The chain carries TRBV3-1 (or the pseudogene TRBV3-2) and TRBJ2-1, with D unclear. This CDR3 has 11 residues. CDR1 and CDR2 from the germline V gene are LGHDT and YNNKEL (reference sequence). Between the trimmed V and J ends, which lost 2 bases and 9 bases, there was a span of 5 bases. This chain's CDR3 is CASSQLAEQFF. The CDR3 nucleotides are TGTGCCAGCAGCCAATTGGCTGAGCAGTTCTTC.

This clone has only a few counts. J is TRBJ1-5 and V is TRBV18; D is perhaps TRBD1 (5 bases). Trimming stripped 3 bases from V and 2 bases from J, with 20 bases between. CDR3 size: 18 residues. Per the germline V gene, CDR1 is KGHSH and CDR2 is LQKENI. CDR3 bases: TGTGCCAGCTCACCCACAAGAAGCCAGGGTGTGGGCAATCAGCCCCAGCATTTT. Amino acid sequence: CASSPTRSQGVGNQPQHF.

This clone was seen a single time. The rearrangement links TRBV18 to TRBJ1-2; TRBD1 agrees at 8 bases. The CDR3 spans 14 residues. V shed 6 bases, J shed 8 bases, and the junction held 11 bases outside the gene matches. In germline, CDR1 is KGHSH, CDR2 LQKENI. CDR3 in DNA: TGTGCCAGCTCCCTTTGGACAGGGACGGTCGGCTACACCTTC. This translates into CASSLWTGTVGYTF.

In DNA, the CDR3 is TGTGCCAGTAGCAAATTGGGGACAGCTCCTCAAGGGGGCTACACCTTC. This sequence encodes CASSKLGTAPQGGYTF. This chain uses TRBV19 with TRBJ1-2, with 7 bases matching TRBD1. The CDR3 consists of 16 residues. The V gene's germline CDR1 is LNHDA and CDR2 SQIVND (reference sequence). Unmatched junction bases numbered 18, after V lost 6 bases and J lost 8 bases. Filled out from reference TRBV19 and TRBJ1-2, the complete variable domain reads DGGITQSPKYLFRKEGQNVTLSCEQNLNHDAMYWYRQDPGQGLRLIYYSQIVNDFQKGDIAEGYSVSREKKESFPLTVTSAQKNPTAFYLCASSKLGTAPQGGYTFGSGTRLTVV.

The chain has TRBV6-5 and TRBJ1-1, with TRBD1 identical over 7 bases. The germline gives CDR1 MNHEY, CDR2 SVGAGI. After removal of 0 bases from V and 8 bases from J, the junction contained 3 bases not matched to a gene. This CDR3 has 13 residues. The CDR3 DNA reads TGTGCCAGCAGTTACTCGGTAGGGGGCGAAGCTTTCTTT. Protein: CASSYSVGGEAFF.

As for this clone: Mismatch with germline at one junction end may stem from a read error. The rearrangement joins TRBV7-7 to TRBJ2-1; 11 positions agree with TRBD2. Germline CDR1 and CDR2: SSHAT and FNYEAQ (reference sequence). The CDR3 covers 15 residues. The CDR3 loop is CASSLAGLADNEQFF. CDR3 in DNA: TGTGCTAGCAGCTTAGCGGGACTAGCGGACAATGAGCAGTTCTTC.

The V gene is TRBV14, the J gene TRBJ1-5; D possibly corresponds to TRBD1 (5 bases). The germline CDR1 and CDR2 sequences are SGHDN and FVKESK. The length of the CDR3 is 14 residues. Trimming removed 3 bases at V and 3 bases at J, with 9 bases between. This chain's CDR3 is CASSQQGNNQPQHF. The DNA of the CDR3 is TGTGCCAGCAGCCAGCAGGGTAACAATCAGCCCCAGCATTTT.

The chain has TRBV18 and TRBJ2-5; D may be TRBD2 (5 bases). Between the trimmed V and J ends, which lost 8 bases and 1 base, there was a span of 11 bases. This CDR3 region has 13 residues. Germline loops: CDR1 KGHSH, CDR2 LQKENI. The CDR3 sequence is CASLYGGQETQYF. The CDR3 region has the DNA TGTGCCAGCCTTTATGGAGGCCAAGAGACCCAGTACTTC.

The chain uses TRBV19 and TRBJ2-1; no definite D call. V was pared by 3 bases and J by 4 bases, with 13 bases between. The CDR3 is 15 amino acids. Germline V lookup: CDR1 LNHDA, CDR2 SQIVND (reference sequence). Here the CDR3 reads CASSIWLSEYNEQFF. The CDR3 DNA sequence: TGTGCCAGTAGTATCTGGCTTTCCGAATACAATGAGCAGTTCTTC.

V usage is TRBV10-3 and J usage is TRBJ2-1; 10 bases line up with TRBD2. This CDR3 is 15 amino acids long. The V gene's germline CDR1 is ENHRY and CDR2 SYGVKD. Trimming cost V 4 bases and J 6 bases; bases outside gene matches: 6. The CDR3 nucleotides read TGTGCCATCAGTGGGGAGACTAGCGGGCTCAATGAGCAGTTCTTC. This gives the protein CAISGETSGLNEQFF.